These T cell receptor beta chains were read from a single sample in a study of T cell responses to AZD1222 COVID-19 vaccine. Clones were read by immunoSEQ multiplex PCR, and TCRdb kept only the in-frame ones, dropping some. The table records around 140,000 clones, around nine tenths of them present only once. Sequenced material: peripheral blood, taken 28 days after the second AZD1222 dose. Receptor source: an adult who received the AZD1222 COVID-19 vaccine. Each CDR3 is given with its conserved first and last residue. The D gene is left open where the match is weak. Clone sizes are given selectively: once, few, many, or a class where the clone is expanded.

D gene	V gene	J gene	clone size	CDR3 protein	CDR3 DNA
-	TRBV6-5	TRBJ2-7	-	CASSPPRLITYEQYF	TGTGCCAGCAGTCCCCCCAGACTCATAACCTACGAGCAGTACTTC
TRBD1	TRBV4-1	TRBJ2-2	-	CASSHAGTGAGELFF	TGCGCCAGCAGCCATGCCGGGACAGGGGCCGGGGAGCTGTTTTTT
-	TRBV7-2	TRBJ1-1	-	CASSFNRQATTEAFF	TGTGCCAGCAGCTTTAATCGACAGGCAACGACTGAAGCTTTCTTT
-	TRBV3-1/TRBV3-2	TRBJ2-1	-	CASSQTSAEQFF	TGTGCCAGCAGCCAGACGTCCGCTGAGCAGTTCTTC
-	TRBV12-3/TRBV12-4	TRBJ1-2	-	CASGPGDRGYTF	TGTGCCAGCGGCCCAGGGGACCGTGGCTACACCTTC
-	TRBV6-6	TRBJ1-4	-	CASSSYREKLFF	TGTGCCAGCAGTTCTTACCGGGAAAAACTGTTTTTT
-	TRBV30	TRBJ1-4	-	CAWSEGVGAFEKLFF	TGTGCCTGGAGTGAGGGGGTGGGGGCGTTTGAAAAACTGTTTTTT
-	TRBV7-2	TRBJ1-2	-	CASSKPNYGYTF	TGTGCCAGCAGCAAGCCTAACTATGGCTACACCTTC
-	TRBV29-1	TRBJ1-1	-	CSVLGPTMNTEAFF	TGCAGCGTTTTAGGACCGACCATGAACACTGAAGCTTTCTTT
TRBD1	TRBV28	TRBJ2-3	-	CASSSHSGGQGGTDTQYF	TGTGCCAGCAGTTCACACTCAGGGGGACAGGGAGGGACAGATACGCAGTATTTT
-	TRBV7-9	TRBJ1-1	-	CASSLDSSAQLAAFF	TGTGCCAGCAGCTTAGACAGCTCTGCCCAATTGGCAGCTTTCTTT
-	TRBV6-2/TRBV6-3	TRBJ1-5	-	CASSYSDAQPQHF	TGTGCCAGCAGTTACTCCGACGCCCAGCCCCAGCATTTT
-	TRBV30	TRBJ1-1	-	CAWSVIVNAEAFF	TGTGCCTGGAGTGTAATAGTGAACGCTGAAGCTTTCTTT
TRBD1	TRBV19	TRBJ1-5	-	CASSLRGFSNQPQHF	TGTGCCAGTAGTCTCAGGGGGTTTAGCAATCAGCCCCAGCATTTT
-	TRBV7-9	TRBJ2-1	-	CASSLEVTTVGFGRFF	TGTGCCAGCAGCTTAGAGGTGACAACCGTGGGCTTTGGGCGGTTCTTC
TRBD2	TRBV5-4	TRBJ2-3	-	CASSPGLAGAADTQYF	TGTGCCAGCAGCCCGGGACTAGCGGGAGCCGCAGATACGCAGTATTTT
-	TRBV28	TRBJ1-1	-	CASSYIEGTEAFF	TGTGCCAGCAGTTACATCGAGGGCACTGAAGCTTTCTTT
-	TRBV3-1/TRBV3-2	TRBJ1-4	-	CASSPGYGATNEKLFF	TGTGCCAGCAGCCCAGGGTATGGGGCAACTAATGAAAAACTGTTTTTT
-	TRBV12-3/TRBV12-4	TRBJ1-2	-	CASSLAGSGYTF	TGTGCCAGCAGTTTGGCAGGGTCTGGCTACACCTTC
-	TRBV3-1/TRBV3-2	TRBJ1-5	-	CASSQVRGQPQHF	TGTGCCAGCAGCCAAGTCCGGGGGCAGCCCCAGCATTTT
TRBD1	TRBV15	TRBJ1-1	-	CATSGGRDRAFF	TGTGCCACCAGCGGGGGGCGGGACAGGGCTTTCTTT
TRBD1	TRBV4-1	TRBJ1-2	-	CASSQDFKDRARYGYTF	TGCGCCAGCAGCCAAGATTTCAAGGACAGGGCCAGATATGGCTACACCTTC
-	TRBV20-1	TRBJ1-6	-	CSEGLDSPLHF	TGCAGTGAGGGTTTGGATTCACCCCTCCACTTT
-	TRBV7-2	TRBJ1-1	-	CASSSIGGNTEAFF	TGTGCCAGCAGCTCAATCGGGGGGAACACTGAAGCTTTCTTT
TRBD2	TRBV19	TRBJ2-1	-	CASRLSSSGRVAEQFF	TGTGCCAGTAGGCTAAGCTCTAGCGGGAGGGTCGCTGAGCAGTTCTTC
-	TRBV3-1/TRBV3-2	TRBJ1-4	-	CASSQVLAATNEKLFF	TGTGCCAGCAGCCAAGTTCTAGCGGCAACTAATGAAAAACTGTTTTTT
TRBD1	TRBV4-1	TRBJ1-1	once	CASSHRGSTEAFF	TGCGCCAGCAGCCACAGGGGGAGCACTGAAGCTTTCTTT
-	TRBV11-2	TRBJ1-3	-	CASSPQSSGNTIYF	TGTGCCAGCAGCCCTCAGAGCTCTGGAAACACCATATATTTT
-	TRBV7-9	TRBJ1-3	-	CASSLGGHGNTIYF	TGTGCCAGCAGCTTAGGAGGCCATGGAAACACCATATATTTT
-	TRBV7-2	TRBJ2-3	-	CASSGRDYRGYRGTQYF	TGTGCCAGCAGCGGCCGGGACTATCGTGGTTACAGGGGTACGCAGTATTTT
TRBD1	TRBV5-5	TRBJ1-2	-	CASSLESVRTGGHGYTF	TGTGCCAGCAGCTTGGAATCTGTGCGGACAGGGGGACATGGCTACACCTTC
TRBD1	TRBV7-8	TRBJ1-4	-	CASRAPGQAVGGHYEKLFF	TGTGCCAGCAGGGCACCGGGACAGGCCGTGGGAGGGCATTATGAAAAACTGTTTTTT
-	TRBV6-5	TRBJ1-4	-	CASRSGLLMGEKLFF	TGTGCCAGCAGGTCGGGACTGCTCATGGGCGAAAAACTGTTTTTT
TRBD1	TRBV10-3	TRBJ1-2	-	CAISEGTGDRYGYTF	TGTGCCATCAGTGAAGGGACAGGGGACCGATATGGCTACACCTTC
-	TRBV6-6	TRBJ1-6	many	CASSSDDKHGNF	TGTGCCAGCAGTTCTGACGACAAGCACGGAAACTTT
-	TRBV12-1	TRBJ1-4	-	CASSFIFRLKTREKLFF	TGTGCCAGCAGCTTTATATTCCGGCTCAAGACGCGGGAAAAACTGTTTTTT
-	TRBV7-8	TRBJ1-5	-	CASSLDSTPFYSNQPQHF	TGTGCCAGCAGCCTTGACAGTACGCCCTTTTATAGCAATCAGCCCCAGCATTTT
TRBD1	TRBV30	TRBJ2-3	-	CAWSDGQGRTDTQYF	TGTGCCTGGAGTGATGGACAGGGTAGAACAGATACGCAGTATTTT
-	TRBV25-1	TRBJ1-1	-	CASSALTVRTEAFF	TGTGCCAGCAGTGCACTGACGGTTCGCACTGAAGCTTTCTTT
TRBD1	TRBV28	TRBJ1-1	-	CASSTTGTVNTEAFF	TGTGCCAGCAGTACCACCGGGACAGTGAACACTGAAGCTTTCTTT
TRBD1	TRBV28	TRBJ1-4	once	CASSPRDRANEKLFF	TGTGCCAGCAGTCCAAGGGACAGGGCTAATGAAAAACTGTTTTTT
-	TRBV7-9	TRBJ1-1	once	CASGLTGTVNTEAFF	TGTGCCAGTGGGTTGACCGGGACGGTGAACACTGAAGCTTTCTTT
TRBD2	TRBV27	TRBJ2-1	-	CASSPREGFYNEQFF	TGTGCCAGCAGTCCCCGGGAGGGTTTCTACAATGAGCAGTTCTTC
TRBD1	TRBV19	TRBJ1-5	once	CASRGTGLGQPQHF	TGTGCCAGCCGGGGGACAGGCCTCGGGCAGCCCCAGCATTTT
-	TRBV5-4	TRBJ2-2	-	CASSSPGPDTGELFF	TGTGCCAGCAGCTCTCCGGGACCCGACACCGGGGAGCTGTTTTTT
-	TRBV5-4	TRBJ1-2	-	CASSFGDYGYTF	TGTGCCAGCAGCTTCGGGGACTATGGCTACACCTTC
-	TRBV7-2	TRBJ1-2	-	CASSSTGLYGYTF	TGTGCCAGCAGCTCCACAGGGCTCTATGGCTACACCTTC
-	TRBV24-1	TRBJ1-4	-	CATSDLLGALFF	TGTGCCACCAGTGACCTCCTCGGGGCCCTGTTTTTT
-	TRBV19	TRBJ2-6	-	CASSIGVTGANVLTF	TGTGCCAGTAGTATCGGGGTTACTGGGGCCAACGTCCTGACTTTC
-	TRBV7-2	TRBJ1-1	-	CASSLGGGTEAFF	TGTGCCAGCAGCTTAGGGGGGGGTACTGAAGCTTTCTTT
TRBD1	TRBV6-5	TRBJ1-1	-	CASIGTGGWTEAFF	TGTGCCAGCATCGGGACAGGGGGATGGACTGAAGCTTTCTTT